This T cell receptor beta chain came from a study of blood T cell repertoires in COVID-19. Background on the study: Material from acute and convalescent COVID-19 was sourced from the United States, Italy and Spain.

In its sample, this clone was seen a few times. Germline V CDR1 and CDR2: SNHLY, FYNNEI. V was clipped by 5 bases and J by 5 bases, with 12 bases between them. This CDR3 region has 14 residues. Enrollees, roughly 18 to 90 years old, lived in about two dozen US areas. Participants reported their clinical history, and cohort assignment relied on those reports. Authors' analysis steps: Nucleated cell counts were estimated from reference gene primer amplification. Assay used: immunoSEQ multiplex PCR; TCRdb lists only in-frame clones, some missing. From that table come the V and J calls and clone size; the DNA was used to work out D and trimming. The sample has approximately 290,000 clones, around 87% seen once; the top ten hold over 3.5%.

J is TRBJ2-2 and V is TRBV2; D may be TRBD2 (6 bases). The sequence came from a woman between 18 and 30 years old with acute COVID-19. Sequencing was done on a sample of PBMCs or T cells enriched from blood (not recorded which). CDR3 residues: CASSTRAGTGELFF. Written as DNA, the CDR3 is TGTGCCAGCAGTACTAGGGCGGGGACCGGGGAGCTGTTTTTT.